This T cell receptor beta chain was sequenced during a study of blood T cell repertoires in COVID-19. Assay used: immunoSEQ multiplex PCR; TCRdb lists only in-frame clones, some missing. The sample contains some 150,000 clones, 88% of which appear only once. The count of this clone is one. This CDR3 is built from 15 residues. V lost 6 bases to trimming and J lost 0 bases; unmatched junction nucleotides: 3. Germline V gene lookup returns CDR1 MNHNS and CDR2 SASEGT. The sequenced sample consisted of PBMCs or T cells enriched from blood (not recorded which). The sequence came from a woman in her twenties or thirties with acute COVID-19. The J gene is TRBJ1-5, the V gene TRBV6-1; 9 nucleotides match TRBD1. CDR3 bases: TGTGCCAGCAGATCGGGACAGGGTAGCAATCAGCCCCAGCATTTT. Translating it yields CASRSGQGSNQPQHF.